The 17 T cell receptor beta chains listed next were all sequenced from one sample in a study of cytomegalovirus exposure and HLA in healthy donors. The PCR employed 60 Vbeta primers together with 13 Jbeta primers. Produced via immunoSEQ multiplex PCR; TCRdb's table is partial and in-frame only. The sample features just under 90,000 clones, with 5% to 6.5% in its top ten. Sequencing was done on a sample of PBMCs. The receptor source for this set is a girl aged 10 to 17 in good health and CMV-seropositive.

CDR3 residues: CASSLDARDYGYTF. The CDR3 DNA follows: TGCGCCAGCAGCTTGGACGCCAGGGACTATGGCTACACCTTC. The gene calls are TRBV5-1 and TRBJ1-2, with D maybe TRBD1 (5 bases). V was trimmed by 0 bases and J by 3 bases, leaving 9 bases between them. The CDR3 is made up of 14 amino acids. Germline CDR1 is SGHRS and CDR2 is YFSETQ. The full variable domain, in which reference TRBV5-1 and TRBJ1-2 provide the parts outside the CDR3, is KAGVTQTPRYLIKTRGQQVTLSCSPISGHRSVSWYQQTPGQGLQFLFEYFSETQRNKGNFPGRFSGRQFSNSRSEMNVSTLELGDSALYLCASSLDARDYGYTFGSGTRLTVV.

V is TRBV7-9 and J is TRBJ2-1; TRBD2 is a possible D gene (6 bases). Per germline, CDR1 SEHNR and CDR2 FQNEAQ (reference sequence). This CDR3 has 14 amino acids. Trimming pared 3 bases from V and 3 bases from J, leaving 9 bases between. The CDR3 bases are TGTGCCAGCAGCTTCCTAGCGAGCTACAATGAGCAGTTCTTC. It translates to CASSFLASYNEQFF. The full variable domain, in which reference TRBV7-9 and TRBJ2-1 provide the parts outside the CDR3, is DTGVSQNPRHKITKRGQNVTFRCDPISEHNRLYWYRQTLGQGPEFLTYFQNEAQLEKSRLLSDRFSAERPKGSFSTLEIQRTEQGDSAMYLCASSFLASYNEQFFGPGTRLTVL.

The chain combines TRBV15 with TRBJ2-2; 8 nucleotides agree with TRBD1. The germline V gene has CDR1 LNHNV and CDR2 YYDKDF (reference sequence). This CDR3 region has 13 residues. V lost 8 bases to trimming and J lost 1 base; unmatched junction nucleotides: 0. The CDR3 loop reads CATGTGNTGELFF. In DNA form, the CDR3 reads TGTGCCACCGGGACAGGGAACACCGGGGAGCTGTTTTTT.

CDR3 nucleotide sequence: TGCAGCGTTTCGGGACTTCCCACCTACGAGCAGTACTTC. Translation gives CSVSGLPTYEQYF. The chain carries TRBV29-1 and TRBJ2-7; the D gene is possibly TRBD2 (6 bases). Trimming removed 5 bases at V and 2 bases at J, with 13 bases between. This CDR3 comprises 13 residues. CDR1 and CDR2 from the germline V gene are SQVTM and ANQGSEA.

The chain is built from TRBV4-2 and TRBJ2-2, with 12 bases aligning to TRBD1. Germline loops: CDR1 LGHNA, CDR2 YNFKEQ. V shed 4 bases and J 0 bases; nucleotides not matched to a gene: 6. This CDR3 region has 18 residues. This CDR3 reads CASSLEGTGGPNTGELFF. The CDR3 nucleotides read TGTGCCAGCAGCCTCGAAGGGACAGGGGGCCCGAACACCGGGGAGCTGTTTTTT.

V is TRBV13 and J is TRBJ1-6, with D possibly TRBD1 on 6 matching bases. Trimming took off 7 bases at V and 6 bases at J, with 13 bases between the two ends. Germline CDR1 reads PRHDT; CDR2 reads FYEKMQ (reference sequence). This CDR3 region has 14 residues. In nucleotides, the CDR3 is TGTGCCAGCACCCAACAGGGCGGTAATTCACCCCTCCACTTT. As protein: CASTQQGGNSPLHF.

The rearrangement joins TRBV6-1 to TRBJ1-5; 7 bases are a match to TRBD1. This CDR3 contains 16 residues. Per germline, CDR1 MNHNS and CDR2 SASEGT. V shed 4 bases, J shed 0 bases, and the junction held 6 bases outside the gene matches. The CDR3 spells CASSGTGAYSNQPQHF. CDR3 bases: TGTGCCAGCAGTGGAACAGGGGCCTATAGCAATCAGCCCCAGCATTTT.

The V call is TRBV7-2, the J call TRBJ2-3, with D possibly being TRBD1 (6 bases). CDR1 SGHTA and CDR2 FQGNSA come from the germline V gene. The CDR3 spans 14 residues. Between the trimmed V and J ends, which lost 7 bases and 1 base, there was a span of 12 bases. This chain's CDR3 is CASTYRVGTDTQYF. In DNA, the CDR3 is TGTGCCAGCACGTACAGGGTGGGCACAGATACGCAGTATTTT.

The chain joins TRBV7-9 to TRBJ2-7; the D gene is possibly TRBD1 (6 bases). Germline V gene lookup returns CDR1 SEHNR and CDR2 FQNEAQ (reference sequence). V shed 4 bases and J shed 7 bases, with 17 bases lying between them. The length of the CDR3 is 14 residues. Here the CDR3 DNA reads TGTGCCAGCAGCTCCAGCGCCCAGGGGAAAGAGCAGTACTTC. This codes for CASSSSAQGKEQYF. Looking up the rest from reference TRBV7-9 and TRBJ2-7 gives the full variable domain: DTGVSQNPRHKITKRGQNVTFRCDPISEHNRLYWYRQTLGQGPEFLTYFQNEAQLEKSRLLSDRFSAERPKGSFSTLEIQRTEQGDSAMYLCASSSSAQGKEQYFGPGTRLTVT.

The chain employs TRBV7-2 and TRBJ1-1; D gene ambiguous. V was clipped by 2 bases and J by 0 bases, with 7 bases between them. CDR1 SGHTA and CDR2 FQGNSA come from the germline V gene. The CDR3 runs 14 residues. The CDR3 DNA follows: TGTGCCAGCAGCTTACCACTAATGAACACTGAAGCTTTCTTT. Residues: CASSLPLMNTEAFF. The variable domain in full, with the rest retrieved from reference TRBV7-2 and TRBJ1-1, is GAGVSQSPSNKVTEKGKDVELRCDPISGHTALYWYRQSLGQGLEFLIYFQGNSAPDKSGLPSDRFSAERTGGSVSTLTIQRTQQEDSAVYLCASSLPLMNTEAFFGQGTRLTVV.

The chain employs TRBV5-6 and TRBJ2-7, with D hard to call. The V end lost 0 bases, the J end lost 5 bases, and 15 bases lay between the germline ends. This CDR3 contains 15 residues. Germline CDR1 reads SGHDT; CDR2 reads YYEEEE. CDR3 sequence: CASSLGLSRVHEQYV. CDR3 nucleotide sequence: TGTGCCAGCAGCTTGGGGCTTTCTCGGGTCCACGAGCAGTACGTC.

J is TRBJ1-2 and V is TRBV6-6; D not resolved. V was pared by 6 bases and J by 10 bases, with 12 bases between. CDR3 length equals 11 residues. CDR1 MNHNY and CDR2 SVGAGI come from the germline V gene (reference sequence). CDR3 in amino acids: CASRTGLYYTF. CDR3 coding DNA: TGTGCCAGCAGGACGGGTCTTTACTACACCTTC.

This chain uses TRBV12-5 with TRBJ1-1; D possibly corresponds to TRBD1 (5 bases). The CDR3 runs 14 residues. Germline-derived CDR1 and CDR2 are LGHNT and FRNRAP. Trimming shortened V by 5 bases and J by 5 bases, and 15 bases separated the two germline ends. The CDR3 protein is CASGGSRGETEAFF. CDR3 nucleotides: TGTGCTAGTGGTGGTTCAAGGGGTGAAACTGAAGCTTTCTTT. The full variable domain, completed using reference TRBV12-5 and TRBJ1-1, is DARVTQTPRHKVTEMGQEVTMRCQPILGHNTVFWYRQTMMQGLELLAYFRNRAPLDDSGMPKDRFSAEMPDATLATLKIQPSEPRDSAVYFCASGGSRGETEAFFGQGTRLTVV.

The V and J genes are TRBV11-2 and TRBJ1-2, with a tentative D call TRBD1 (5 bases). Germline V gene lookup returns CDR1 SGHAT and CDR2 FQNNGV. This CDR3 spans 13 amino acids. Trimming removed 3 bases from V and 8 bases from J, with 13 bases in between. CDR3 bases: TGTGCCAGCAGCTTTATCGTAGGGGAAGGCTACACCTTC. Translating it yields CASSFIVGEGYTF. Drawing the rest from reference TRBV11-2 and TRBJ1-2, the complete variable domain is EAGVAQSPRYKIIEKRQSVAFWCNPISGHATLYWYQQILGQGPKLLIQFQNNGVVDDSQLPKDRFSAERLKGVDSTLKIQPAKLEDSAVYLCASSFIVGEGYTFGSGTRLTVV.

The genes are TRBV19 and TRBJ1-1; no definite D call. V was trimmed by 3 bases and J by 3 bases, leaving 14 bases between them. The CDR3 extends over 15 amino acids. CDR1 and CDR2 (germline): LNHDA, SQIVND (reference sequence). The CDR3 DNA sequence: TGTGCCAGTAGTATCGCGGGGTTGTATGACACTGAAGCTTTCTTT. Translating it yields CASSIAGLYDTEAFF.

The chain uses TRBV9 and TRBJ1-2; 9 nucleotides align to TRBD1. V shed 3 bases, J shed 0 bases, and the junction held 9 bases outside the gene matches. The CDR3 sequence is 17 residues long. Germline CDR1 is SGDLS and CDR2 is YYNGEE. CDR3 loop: CASSAGQGPFSNYGYTF. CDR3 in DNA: TGTGCCAGCAGCGCAGGACAGGGGCCCTTTTCTAACTATGGCTACACCTTC.

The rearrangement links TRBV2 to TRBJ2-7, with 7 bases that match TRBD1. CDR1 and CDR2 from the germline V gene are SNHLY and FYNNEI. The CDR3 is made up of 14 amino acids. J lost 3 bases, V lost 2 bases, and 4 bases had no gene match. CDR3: CASSESPGGYEQYV. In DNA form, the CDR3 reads TGTGCCAGCAGTGAATCGCCAGGGGGCTACGAGCAGTACGTC.